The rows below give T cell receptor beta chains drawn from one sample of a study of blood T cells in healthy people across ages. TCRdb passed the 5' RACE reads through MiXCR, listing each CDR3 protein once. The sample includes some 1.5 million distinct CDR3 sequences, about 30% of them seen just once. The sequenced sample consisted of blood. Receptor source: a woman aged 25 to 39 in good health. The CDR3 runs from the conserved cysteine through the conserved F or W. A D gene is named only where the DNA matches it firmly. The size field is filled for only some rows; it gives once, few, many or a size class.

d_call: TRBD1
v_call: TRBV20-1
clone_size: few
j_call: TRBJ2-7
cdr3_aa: CGAGPGQGRDEQYF
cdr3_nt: TGCGGTGCTGGACCGGGACAGGGGAGGGACGAGCAGTACTTC

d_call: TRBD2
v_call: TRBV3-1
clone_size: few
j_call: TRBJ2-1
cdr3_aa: CASSLFWTMRGGIDEQFF
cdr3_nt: TGTGCCAGCAGCCTCTTTTGGACCATGCGGGGGGGCATAGATGAGCAGTTCTTC

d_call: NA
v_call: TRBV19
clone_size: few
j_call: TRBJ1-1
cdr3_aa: CASSPRQSTEAFF
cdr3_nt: TGTGCCAGTAGCCCGAGACAGAGCACTGAAGCTTTCTTT

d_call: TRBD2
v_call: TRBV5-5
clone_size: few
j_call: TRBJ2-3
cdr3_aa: CASRVIGSGVVDTQYF
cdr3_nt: TGTGCCAGCAGGGTGATCGGTAGCGGGGTGGTAGATACGCAGTATTTT

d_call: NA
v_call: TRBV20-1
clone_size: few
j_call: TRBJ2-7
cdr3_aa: CSAKYLDYEQYF
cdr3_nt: TGCAGTGCTAAATATCTGGACTACGAGCAGTACTTC

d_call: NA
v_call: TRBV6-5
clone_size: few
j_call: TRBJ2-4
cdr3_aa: CASSQRTLAKNIQYF
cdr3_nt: TGTGCCAGCAGCCAGCGGACCTTAGCCAAAAACATTCAGTACTTC

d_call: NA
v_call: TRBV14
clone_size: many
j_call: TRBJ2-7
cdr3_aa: CASSQAEYEQYF
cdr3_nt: TGTGCCAGCAGCCAAGCCGAATACGAGCAGTACTTC

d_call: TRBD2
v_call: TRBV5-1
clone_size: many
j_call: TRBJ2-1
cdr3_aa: CASSLATTAGGRNEQFF
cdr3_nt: TGCGCCAGCAGCTTGGCTACTACAGCGGGGGGGCGTAATGAGCAGTTCTTC

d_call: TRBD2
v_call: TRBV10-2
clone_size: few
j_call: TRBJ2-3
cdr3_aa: CASSGIAGAGFSSTDTQYF
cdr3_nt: TGCGCCAGCAGTGGGATAGCGGGGGCCGGTTTTTCTAGCACAGATACGCAGTATTTT

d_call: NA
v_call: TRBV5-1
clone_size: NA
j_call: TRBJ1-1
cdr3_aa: CASSLSGPMNTEAFF
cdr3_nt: TGCGCCAGCAGCTTGTCGGGACCAATGAACACTGAAGCTTTCTTT

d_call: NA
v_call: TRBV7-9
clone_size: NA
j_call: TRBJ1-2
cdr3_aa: CASSPTDSYYGYTF
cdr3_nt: TGTGCCAGCAGCCCAACGGACAGCTACTATGGCTACACCTTC

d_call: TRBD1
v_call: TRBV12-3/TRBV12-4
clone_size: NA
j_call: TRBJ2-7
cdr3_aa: CASSLAGTGGRFYEQYF
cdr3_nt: TGTGCCAGCAGTTTAGCGGGGACAGGGGGGCGTTTCTACGAGCAGTACTTC

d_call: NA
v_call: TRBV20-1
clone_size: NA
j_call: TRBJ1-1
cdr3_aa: CSARGRGALNTEAFF
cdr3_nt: TGCAGTGCTAGGGGGAGAGGGGCCCTGAACACTGAAGCTTTCTTT

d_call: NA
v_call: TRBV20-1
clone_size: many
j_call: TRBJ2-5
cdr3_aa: CSARDTTTQETQYF
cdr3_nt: TGCAGTGCTAGAGATACGACGACGCAAGAGACCCAGTACTTC

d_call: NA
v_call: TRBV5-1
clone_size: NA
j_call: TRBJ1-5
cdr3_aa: CASSSAGLDNQPQHF
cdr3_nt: TGCGCCAGCAGCTCGGCGGGACTCGACAATCAGCCCCAGCATTTT

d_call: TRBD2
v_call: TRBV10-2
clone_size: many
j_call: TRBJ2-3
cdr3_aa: CASGGLAGGTDTQYF
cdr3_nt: TGCGCCAGCGGCGGTCTCGCGGGAGGGACAGATACGCAGTATTTT

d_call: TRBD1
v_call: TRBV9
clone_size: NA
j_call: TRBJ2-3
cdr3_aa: CASSLTGGEDTQYF
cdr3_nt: TGTGCCAGCAGCCTAACAGGGGGAGAAGATACGCAGTATTTT

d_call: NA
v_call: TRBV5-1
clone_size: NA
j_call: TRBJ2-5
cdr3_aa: CASWRQRVVETQYF
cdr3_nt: TGCGCCAGCTGGCGGCAGCGTGTGGTAGAGACCCAGTACTTC

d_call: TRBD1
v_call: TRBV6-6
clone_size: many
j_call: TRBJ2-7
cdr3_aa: CASTPRQGSTYEQYF
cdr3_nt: TGTGCCAGCACCCCTAGACAGGGGTCAACCTACGAGCAGTACTTC

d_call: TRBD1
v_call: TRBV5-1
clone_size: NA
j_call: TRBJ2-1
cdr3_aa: CASSFGTGSVYEQFF
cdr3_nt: TGCGCCAGCAGCTTCGGGACAGGGAGTGTCTACGAGCAGTTCTTC

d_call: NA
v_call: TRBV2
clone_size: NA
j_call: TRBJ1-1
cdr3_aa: CASSLKLGPRDTEAFF
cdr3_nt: TGTGCCAGCAGTCTCAAGTTGGGCCCCAGGGACACTGAAGCTTTCTTT

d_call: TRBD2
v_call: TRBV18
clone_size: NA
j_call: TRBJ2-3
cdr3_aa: CASSSYGTRDKDTQYF
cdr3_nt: TGTGCCAGCTCATCGTACGGGACTAGAGACAAAGATACGCAGTATTTT

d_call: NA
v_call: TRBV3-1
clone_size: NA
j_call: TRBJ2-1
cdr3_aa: CASSQARNNEQFF
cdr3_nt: TGTGCCAGCAGCCAAGCGCGGAACAATGAGCAGTTCTTC

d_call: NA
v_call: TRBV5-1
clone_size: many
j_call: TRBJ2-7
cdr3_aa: CASSEDAAYEQYF
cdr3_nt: TGCGCCAGCAGCGAGGACGCCGCCTACGAGCAGTACTTC

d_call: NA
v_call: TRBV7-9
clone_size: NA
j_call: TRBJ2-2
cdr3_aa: CASSLSGMIAGELFF
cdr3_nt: TGTGCCAGCAGCTTAAGTGGGATGATCGCCGGGGAGCTGTTTTTT

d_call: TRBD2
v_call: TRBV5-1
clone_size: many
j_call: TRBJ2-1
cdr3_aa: CASSERGLEVEQFF
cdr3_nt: TGCGCCAGCAGCGAACGCGGACTAGAGGTTGAGCAGTTCTTC

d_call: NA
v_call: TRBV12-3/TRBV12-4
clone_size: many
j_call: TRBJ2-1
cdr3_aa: CASSYAGLLQYNEQFF
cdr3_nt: TGTGCCAGCAGTTATGCGGGACTCCTCCAGTACAATGAGCAGTTCTTC

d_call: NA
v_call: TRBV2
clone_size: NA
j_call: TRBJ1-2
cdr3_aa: CASSERGGGYGYTF
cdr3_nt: TGTGCCAGCAGTGAACGGGGCGGTGGGTATGGCTACACCTTC

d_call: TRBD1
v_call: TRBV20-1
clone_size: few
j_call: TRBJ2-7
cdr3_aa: CSAGDRVGYEQYF
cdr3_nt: TGCAGTGCTGGGGACAGGGTAGGCTACGAGCAGTACTTC

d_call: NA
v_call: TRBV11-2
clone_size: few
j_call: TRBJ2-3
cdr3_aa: CASKPQAGYTDTQYF
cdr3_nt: TGTGCCAGCAAACCCCAGGCGGGGTACACAGATACGCAGTATTTT

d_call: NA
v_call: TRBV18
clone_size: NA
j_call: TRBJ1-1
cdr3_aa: CASSPTPSTEAFF
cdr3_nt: TGTGCCAGCTCACCGACCCCGTCCACTGAAGCTTTCTTT

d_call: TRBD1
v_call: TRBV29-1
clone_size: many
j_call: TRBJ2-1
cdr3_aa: CSVTDRGDSYNEQFF
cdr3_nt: TGCAGCGTTACGGACAGGGGCGATTCCTACAATGAGCAGTTCTTC

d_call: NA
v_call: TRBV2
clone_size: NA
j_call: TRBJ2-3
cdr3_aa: CARQSGEDTQYF
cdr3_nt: TGTGCCAGACAATCAGGGGAAGATACGCAGTATTTT

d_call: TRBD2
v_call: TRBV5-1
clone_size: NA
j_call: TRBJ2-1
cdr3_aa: CASSPDGGTSGYNEQFF
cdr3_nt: TGCGCCAGCAGCCCGGACGGGGGGACTAGCGGTTACAATGAGCAGTTCTTC

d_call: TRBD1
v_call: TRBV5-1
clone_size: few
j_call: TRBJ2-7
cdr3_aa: CASSLEVQGAEQYF
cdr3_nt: TGCGCCAGCAGCTTGGAAGTCCAGGGGGCCGAGCAGTACTTC

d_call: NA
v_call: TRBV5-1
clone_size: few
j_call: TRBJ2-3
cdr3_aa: CASSPGNTEDTQYF
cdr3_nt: TGCGCCAGCAGCCCAGGAAATACCGAAGATACGCAGTATTTT

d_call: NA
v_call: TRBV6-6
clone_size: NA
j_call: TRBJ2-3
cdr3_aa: CASSSVASTDTQYF
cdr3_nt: TGTGCCAGCAGTTCGGTAGCTAGCACAGATACGCAGTATTTT

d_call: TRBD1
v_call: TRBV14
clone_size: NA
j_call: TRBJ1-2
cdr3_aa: CASSQSGQGAYYGYTF
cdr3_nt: TGTGCCAGCAGCCAGAGCGGACAGGGGGCTTACTATGGCTACACCTTC

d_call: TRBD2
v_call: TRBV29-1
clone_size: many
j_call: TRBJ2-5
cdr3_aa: CSADLAGGGETQYF
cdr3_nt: TGCAGCGCCGATCTAGCGGGGGGGGGAGAGACCCAGTACTTC

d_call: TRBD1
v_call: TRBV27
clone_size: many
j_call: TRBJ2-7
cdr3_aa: CASSRSREQGYYEQYF
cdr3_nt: TGTGCCAGCAGCCGATCAAGGGAACAGGGGTACTACGAGCAGTACTTC

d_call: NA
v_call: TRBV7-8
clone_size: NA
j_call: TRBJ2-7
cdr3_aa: CASSLDQVDYEQYF
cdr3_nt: TGTGCCAGCAGCTTAGATCAGGTCGACTACGAGCAGTACTTC

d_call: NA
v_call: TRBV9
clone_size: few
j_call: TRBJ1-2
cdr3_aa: CASSVDYLGAYGYTF
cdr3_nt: TGTGCCAGCAGCGTAGATTACTTAGGAGCCTATGGCTACACCTTC

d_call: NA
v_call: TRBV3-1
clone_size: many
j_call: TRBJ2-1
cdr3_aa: CASSWGSEQFF
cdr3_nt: TGTGCCAGCAGCTGGGGATCTGAGCAGTTCTTC

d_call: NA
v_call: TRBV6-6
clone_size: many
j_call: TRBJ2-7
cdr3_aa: CASRISGSNYEQYF
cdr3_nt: TGTGCCAGCAGGATTTCAGGGTCGAACTACGAGCAGTACTTC

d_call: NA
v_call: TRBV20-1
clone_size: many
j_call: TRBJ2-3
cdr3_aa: CSARESGPDTQYF
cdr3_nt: TGCAGTGCTAGAGAGAGCGGCCCAGATACGCAGTATTTT

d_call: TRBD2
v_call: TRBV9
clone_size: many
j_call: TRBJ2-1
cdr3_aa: CASSDSGEPYNEQFF
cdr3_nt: TGTGCCAGCAGCGATAGCGGGGAACCTTACAATGAGCAGTTCTTC

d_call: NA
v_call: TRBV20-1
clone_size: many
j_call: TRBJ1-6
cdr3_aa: CSAREFYNSPLHF
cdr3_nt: TGCAGTGCTCGCGAATTCTATAATTCACCCCTCCACTTT

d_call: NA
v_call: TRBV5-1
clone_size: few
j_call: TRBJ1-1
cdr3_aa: CASRRDNMNTEAFF
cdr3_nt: TGCGCCAGCAGACGGGACAACATGAACACTGAAGCTTTCTTT

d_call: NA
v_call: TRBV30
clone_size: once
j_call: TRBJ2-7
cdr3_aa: CAWSVQEAQYF
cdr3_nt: TGTGCCTGGAGTGTACAAGAGGCCCAGTACTTC

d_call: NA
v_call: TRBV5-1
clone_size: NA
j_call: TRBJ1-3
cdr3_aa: CASRTDGNTIYF
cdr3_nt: TGCGCCAGCAGAACAGATGGAAACACCATATATTTT

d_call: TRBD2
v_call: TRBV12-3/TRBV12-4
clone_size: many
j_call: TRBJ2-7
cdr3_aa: CASSVSGDPTYEQYF
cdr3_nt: TGTGCCAGCAGTGTTAGCGGGGACCCCACCTACGAGCAGTACTTC

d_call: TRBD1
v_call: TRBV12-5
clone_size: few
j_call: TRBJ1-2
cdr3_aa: CASGLVRLGQGARGYTF
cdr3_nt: TGTGCTAGTGGTTTGGTACGGTTGGGACAGGGGGCGCGAGGCTACACCTTC

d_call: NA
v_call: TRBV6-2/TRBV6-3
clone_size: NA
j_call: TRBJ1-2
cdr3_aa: CASSIFVNRDRGYTF
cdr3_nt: TGTGCCAGCAGTATCTTCGTCAACAGGGATCGTGGCTACACCTTC